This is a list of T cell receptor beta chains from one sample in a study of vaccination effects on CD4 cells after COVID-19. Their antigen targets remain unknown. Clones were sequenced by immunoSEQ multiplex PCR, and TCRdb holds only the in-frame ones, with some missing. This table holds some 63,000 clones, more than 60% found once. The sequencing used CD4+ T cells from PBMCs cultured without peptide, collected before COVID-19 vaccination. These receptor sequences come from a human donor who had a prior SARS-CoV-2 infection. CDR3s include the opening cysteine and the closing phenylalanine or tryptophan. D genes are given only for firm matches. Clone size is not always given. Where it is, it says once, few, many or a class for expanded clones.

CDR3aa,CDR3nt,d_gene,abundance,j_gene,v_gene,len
CATSRGLTPNYEQYF,TGTGCCACCAGCAGAGGACTTACCCCTAACTACGAGCAGTACTTC,-,-,TRBJ2-7,TRBV15,15
CASRGRGRNNEQFF,TGTGCCAGCAGAGGTCGCGGGAGGAACAATGAGCAGTTCTTC,TRBD2,-,TRBJ2-1,TRBV3-1/TRBV3-2,14
CASSPGLHYEQYF,TGTGCCAGCAGTCCGGGACTCCACTACGAGCAGTACTTC,-,-,TRBJ2-7,TRBV2,13
CAWSDRLGTGGSRVRFF,TGTGCCTGGAGTGACCGATTGGGGACAGGGGGTAGTAGGGTTCGGTTCTTC,TRBD1,-,TRBJ2-1,TRBV30,17
CASSYYGGTDGYTF,TGTGCCAGCAGTTACTACGGCGGGACAGACGGCTACACCTTC,TRBD1,-,TRBJ1-2,TRBV6-5,14
CASSVHGGASTDTQYF,TGTGCCAGCAGCGTTCACGGGGGAGCTAGCACAGATACGCAGTATTTT,-,-,TRBJ2-3,TRBV9,16
CASSIGREYGYTF,TGTGCCAGTAGTATAGGAAGGGAGTATGGCTACACCTTC,-,few,TRBJ1-2,TRBV19,13
CASSQLVQVYGYTF,TGTGCCAGTAGTCAGCTGGTACAGGTCTATGGCTACACCTTC,-,-,TRBJ1-2,TRBV19,14
CASSFLAGGGDEQFF,TGTGCCAGCAGTTTCCTAGCGGGAGGGGGCGATGAGCAGTTCTTC,TRBD2,-,TRBJ2-1,TRBV6-5,15
CASSQVHLSNQPQHF,TGCGCCAGCAGCCAAGTTCATCTTAGCAATCAGCCCCAGCATTTT,-,-,TRBJ1-5,TRBV4-1,15
CASRSTGIVGELFF,TGTGCCAGCAGGTCCACAGGGATTGTCGGGGAGCTGTTTTTT,-,-,TRBJ2-2,TRBV9,14
CAITQGNSYEQYF,TGTGCCATCACGCAGGGGAACTCCTACGAGCAGTACTTC,-,-,TRBJ2-7,TRBV10-3,13
CASSYWSRARTDTQYF,TGCGCCAGCAGCTATTGGAGCCGGGCTCGCACAGATACGCAGTATTTT,-,-,TRBJ2-3,TRBV5-1,16
CASSRGTGRETEAFF,TGTGCCAGCAGCCGAGGGACAGGGAGAGAGACTGAAGCTTTCTTT,TRBD1,-,TRBJ1-1,TRBV7-8,15
CAWSPLHNEQFF,TGTGCCTGGAGTCCTCTCCACAATGAGCAGTTCTTC,-,-,TRBJ2-1,TRBV30,12
CASSERDGRTDTQYF,TGTGCCAGCAGCGAACGGGACGGTCGCACAGATACGCAGTATTTT,-,-,TRBJ2-3,TRBV9,15
CASSTTGYSHEQYF,TGTGCCAGCAGTACGACAGGGTATTCCCACGAGCAGTACTTC,TRBD1,-,TRBJ2-7,TRBV2,14
CASSLHTGETQYF,TGTGCCAGCAGCTTACATACCGGAGAGACCCAGTACTTC,-,-,TRBJ2-5,TRBV11-1,13